This entry is about one TCR beta chain. Its antigen is currently unknown. V dropped 1 base and J dropped 4 bases, with 5 bases sitting between them. The CDR3 extends over 13 amino acids. Germline CDR1 and CDR2: LNHNV and YYDKDF (reference sequence). This sample stems from a study of OX40 agonist ivuxolimab in advanced cancers. As for the study in general: Patients enrolled in dose escalation were diagnosed with hepatocellular carcinoma, melanoma, renal cell or head and neck cancer. The study, taken as a whole, reports: Among the least clonally expanded were partial responders at 0.1-3.0 mg/kg. At 0.1 to 3.0 mg/kg and by week 6, CD4+ and CD8+ T cells in the blood had expanded clonally.

The method was immunoSEQ multiplex PCR; TCRdb's version includes in-frame clones alone and lacks a portion of them. The table records fewer than 120,000 clones, roughly nine tenths of them present only once. The receptor's source is an adult with an advanced solid tumor such as melanoma, head and neck, liver or kidney cancer. The starting material was CD4+ or CD8+ T cells sorted from blood, obtained in a trial of the OX40 agonist ivuxolimab. The chain has TRBV15 and TRBJ1-3; no reliable D call. DNA for the CDR3: TGTGCCACCAGCAGAGGGTACGGAAACACCATATATTTT. Translating gives CATSRGYGNTIYF. Full variable domain (remainder filled in from reference TRBV15 and TRBJ1-3): DAMVIQNPRYQVTQFGKPVTLSCSQTLNHNVMYWYQQKSSQAPKLLFHYYDKDFNNEADTPDNFQSRRPNTSFCFLDIRSPGLGDTAMYLCATSRGYGNTIYFGEGSWLTVV.